A single sample gave rise to the 16 T cell receptor beta chains below, sequenced in a study of vaccination and CD4 T cells after COVID-19. Antigens for these TCRs are unknown. At the Johns Hopkins FTIC core, DNA taken from cultured CD4+ T cells was sequenced by way of the Oncomine TCR Beta short-read assay. TCRdb fed the PCR reads into MiXCR, producing one record per CDR3 protein. The data contain around 12,000 distinct CDR3 sequences, roughly 41% of them singletons. Treatment reported: approximately 11-day PBMC culture with coronavirus spike peptide pools or control peptides (ViraFEST assay). What was sequenced was CD4+ T cells from blood, cultured in vitro. The origin of the receptors is a human donor who had recovered from COVID-19.

This clonotype was seen more than once but under ten times. The gene calls are TRBV27 and TRBJ2-3; no reliable D call. Germline CDR1 is MNHEY and CDR2 is SMNVEV (reference sequence). This CDR3 has 18 amino acids. The V end lost 3 bases, the J end lost 1 base, and 20 bases lay between the germline ends. Here the CDR3 reads CASSFEFGVRSGTDTQYF. CDR3 nucleotide sequence: TGTGCCAGCAGTTTTGAGTTCGGTGTAAGGTCTGGCACAGATACGCAGTATTTT.

This clonotype occurred a few times. The V call is TRBV6-1, the J call TRBJ2-2; D might be TRBD1 or TRBD2, each matching 6 bases. Per the germline V gene, CDR1 is MNHNS and CDR2 is SASEGT. Between the trimmed V and J ends, which lost 5 bases and 4 bases, there was a span of 14 bases. The CDR3 is 15 residues long. The CDR3 sequence is CASSKGGLTTGELFF. In nucleotides, the CDR3 is TGTGCCAGCAGTAAAGGGGGACTGACCACCGGGGAGCTGTTTTTT.

This clonotype was picked up a small number of times. The CDR3 coding sequence is TGTGCCAGCATTTTCGGAAAGGGCGTAGCGAGGAATGAGCAGTTCTTC. Translated: CASIFGKGVARNEQFF. The V gene is TRBV6-1, the J gene TRBJ2-1, with a weak D call TRBD2 (5 bases). The CDR3 covers 16 residues. With 7 bases removed from V and 7 bases from J, the gap between germline ends came to 23 bases. In germline, CDR1 is MNHNS, CDR2 SASEGT.

This clonotype has a single count. CDR3 residues: CSARKPGQTNTGELFF. CDR3 coding DNA: TGCAGTGCTAGGAAACCGGGACAGACTAACACCGGGGAGCTGTTTTTT. This chain links TRBV20-1 with TRBJ2-2; TRBD1 agrees at 7 bases. This CDR3 has 16 amino acids. J was trimmed by 2 bases and V by 3 bases; bases with no gene match: 9. CDR1 and CDR2 (germline): DFQATT, SNEGSKA (reference sequence).

The CDR3: CSVGSDRAYGYTF. The CDR3 region has the DNA TGCAGCGTTGGTTCTGACAGGGCCTATGGCTACACCTTC. The V gene is TRBV29-1, the J gene TRBJ1-2; 7 bases align to TRBD1. Germline V lookup: CDR1 SQVTM, CDR2 ANQGSEA. This CDR3 has 13 residues. The V and J ends lost 4 bases and 4 bases, in that order; junction bases with no gene match: 6.

This rearrangement joins TRBV7-8 to TRBJ2-6; a weak D match, TRBD1 (5 bases). V gave up 4 bases and J gave up 1 base, with 11 bases separating them. The CDR3 loop spans 16 amino acids. CDR1 is SGHVS and CDR2 is FQNEAQ in the germline V gene. Written as DNA, the CDR3 is TGTGCCAGCAGCTCATCGACAGTTTCTGGGGCCAACGTCCTGACTTTC. Translation: CASSSSTVSGANVLTF.

The V and J genes are TRBV20-1 and TRBJ2-1, with 8 positions matching TRBD2. The CDR3 sequence is 14 residues long. With V trimmed by 2 bases and J by 4 bases, 4 bases remained unmatched. In germline, CDR1 is DFQATT, CDR2 SNEGSKA (reference sequence). The CDR3 region is CSARRGGAYNEQFF. For the CDR3, the DNA is TGCAGTGCTAGACGGGGGGGGGCATACAATGAGCAGTTCTTC.

V is TRBV10-2 and J is TRBJ2-3; D remains ambiguous. This CDR3 contains 13 residues. Trimming stripped 3 bases from V and 4 bases from J, with 8 bases between. From germline, CDR1 is WSHSY and CDR2 SAAADI. CDR3 sequence reads: CASSESYSDTQYF. The CDR3, as DNA: TGCGCCAGCAGTGAATCGTATTCAGATACGCAGTATTTT.

This rearrangement joins TRBV27 to TRBJ2-2; 7 positions match TRBD2. Germline lookup yields CDR1 MNHEY and CDR2 SMNVEV (reference sequence). Trimming took 7 bases from V and 0 from J; bases not matched to a gene: 5. This CDR3 region has 15 residues. CDR3 nucleotide sequence: TGTGCCAGCAAAAAAGGACTAGCGAACACCGGGGAGCTGTTTTTT. It codes for CASKKGLANTGELFF.

Here the CDR3 reads CASSDRVQPQHF. The CDR3 DNA follows: TGTGCCAGCAGCGACAGGGTACAGCCCCAGCATTTT. The rearrangement links TRBV6-1 to TRBJ1-5; 7 nucleotides agree with TRBD1. The junction had 3 bases not matched to a gene; V was cut back by 6 bases and J by 7 bases. This CDR3 is built from 12 residues. CDR1 is MNHNS, CDR2 SASEGT, per germline.

The V call is TRBV15, the J call TRBJ2-3; perhaps TRBD2 as D (6 bases). V was cut by 7 bases and J by 2 bases, with 13 bases left in between. The CDR3 is 14 amino acids. Germline V lookup: CDR1 LNHNV, CDR2 YYDKDF (reference sequence). The CDR3 is CATTPGLHTDTQYF. The CDR3 nucleotides read TGTGCCACCACCCCGGGACTTCACACAGATACGCAGTATTTT. The whole variable domain, remainder taken from reference TRBV15 and TRBJ2-3, is DAMVIQNPRYQVTQFGKPVTLSCSQTLNHNVMYWYQQKSSQAPKLLFHYYDKDFNNEADTPDNFQSRRPNTSFCFLDIRSPGLGDTAMYLCATTPGLHTDTQYFGPGTRLTVL.

The rearrangement uses TRBV27 and TRBJ2-7; either TRBD1 or TRBD2 may fit D (5 bases each). Per the germline V gene, CDR1 is MNHEY and CDR2 is SMNVEV (reference sequence). V lost 5 bases to trimming and J lost 3 bases, with 20 bases between them. The CDR3 has 16 residues. CDR3 amino acids: CASSPTPGTRGYEQYF. In DNA form, the CDR3 reads TGTGCCAGCAGTCCAACACCCGGGACGAGAGGCTACGAGCAGTACTTC.

This clonotype was observed once. The rearrangement uses TRBV28 and TRBJ2-1, with D unresolved. This CDR3 is 14 amino acids long. Between the trimmed V and J ends, which lost 8 bases and 7 bases, there was a span of 18 bases. Germline lookup yields CDR1 MDHEN and CDR2 SYDVKM. CDR3 loop: CASCPLFLGNEQFF. The CDR3 nucleotides are TGTGCCAGCTGCCCCCTCTTCTTGGGGAATGAGCAGTTCTTC.

The gene calls are TRBV7-9 and TRBJ2-7, with D possibly TRBD1 on 5 matching bases. V shed 5 bases and J shed 4 bases, with 15 bases lying between them. The CDR3 runs to 14 residues. The germline gives CDR1 SEHNR, CDR2 FQNEAQ (reference sequence). CDR3 DNA: TGTGCCAGCAGCCGCAGGGAACGCCCTTACGAGCAGTACTTC. Encoded protein: CASSRRERPYEQYF.

By its share, this clonotype is large. This sequence joins TRBV6-5 and TRBJ1-5; 10 bases are shared with TRBD1. After removal of 2 bases from V and 7 bases from J, the junction contained 14 bases not matched to a gene. The CDR3 runs 18 residues. Germline CDR1 is MNHEY and CDR2 is SVGAGI. CDR3 residues: CASSYRPGDRGGQQPQHF. DNA of the CDR3: TGTGCCAGCAGTTACCGCCCGGGGGACAGGGGCGGGCAACAGCCCCAGCATTTT.

This clonotype was detected only once. V usage is TRBV19 and J usage is TRBJ1-1; 8 nucleotides match TRBD1. Per the germline V gene, CDR1 is LNHDA and CDR2 is SQIVND (reference sequence). The ends lost 7 bases at V and 5 bases at J; junction bases unmatched: 9. The CDR3 length is 14 residues. The CDR3 here is CASNHRDRNTEAFF. The CDR3 region has the DNA TGTGCCAGTAACCACCGGGACAGGAATACTGAAGCTTTCTTT.